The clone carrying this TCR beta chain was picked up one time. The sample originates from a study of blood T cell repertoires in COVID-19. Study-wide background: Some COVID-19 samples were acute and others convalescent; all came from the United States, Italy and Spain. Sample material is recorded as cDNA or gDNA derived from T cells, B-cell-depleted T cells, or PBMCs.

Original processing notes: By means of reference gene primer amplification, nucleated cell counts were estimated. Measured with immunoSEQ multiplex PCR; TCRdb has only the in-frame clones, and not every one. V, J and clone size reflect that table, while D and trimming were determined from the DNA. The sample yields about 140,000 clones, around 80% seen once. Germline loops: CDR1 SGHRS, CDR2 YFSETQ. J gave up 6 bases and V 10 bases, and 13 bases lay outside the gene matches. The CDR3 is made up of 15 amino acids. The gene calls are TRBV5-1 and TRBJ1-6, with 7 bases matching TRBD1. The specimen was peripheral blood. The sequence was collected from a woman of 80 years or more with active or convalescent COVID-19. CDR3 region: CAARGGGRFNSPLHF. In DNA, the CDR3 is TGCGCCGCCCGAGGGGGCGGTCGTTTTAATTCACCCCTCCACTTT.